This T cell receptor (beta chain) came from a study of Graves' ophthalmopathy and Graves' hyperthyroidism. Remarks on this clonotype: One end of the junction fails to match germline, which may point to a read error.

Germline V lookup: CDR1 LNHDA, CDR2 SQIVND (reference sequence). The CDR3 is 16 amino acids. RNA served as the template for amplifying TCR beta CDR3 regions. Second-round multiplex PCR came after a first-round RT-PCR that employed HTBI primers. TCRdb re-called the multiplex PCR reads through MiXCR, storing one row per CDR3 protein. The sample carries some 380,000 distinct CDR3 sequences, less than 20% recorded once. The rearrangement joins TRBV19 to TRBJ1-1, with TRBD1 matching over 10 bases. The sample taken for sequencing was peripheral blood. The source of this sequence is a woman aged 18-35 years with stable Graves' hyperthyroidism. CDR3 loop: CASSRSGTGVVGEASF. For the CDR3, the DNA is TGTGCCAGTAGTAGATCCGGGACAGGGGTTGTGGGTGAAGCTTCCTTT.